Each of the 16 T cell receptor beta chains below was sequenced from the same sample in a study of T cells in Graves' hyperthyroidism and ophthalmopathy. RNA transcripts were the template for amplifying TCR beta CDR3 regions. Initially, a first-round RT-PCR of the TCR CDR3 employed the HTBI primer set. TCRdb itself ran the multiplex PCR reads through MiXCR, one entry per CDR3 protein. This repertoire shows about 360,000 distinct CDR3 sequences, approximately 25% found once; its top ten account for over 70%. Sequencing was carried out using blood. The receptors shown here come from a man in his fifties or sixties with Graves' hyperthyroidism.

The chain carries TRBV6-1 and TRBJ1-5, with TRBD1 matching over 10 bases. Germline V gene data show CDR1 as MNHNS and CDR2 as SASEGT. This CDR3 is 20 amino acids long. V was pared by 3 bases and J by 5 bases, with 19 bases of the junction left unmatched. The CDR3 protein is CASSDFLIRPGQGFDQPQHF. The CDR3 DNA reads TGTGCCAGCAGTGATTTTTTGATCCGACCGGGACAGGGGTTTGATCAGCCCCAGCATTTT.

This clonotype was picked up many times. This sequence joins TRBV3-1 and TRBJ2-5; weak D call: TRBD2 (5 bases). Germline V gene data show CDR1 as LGHDT and CDR2 as YNNKEL (reference sequence). The CDR3 has 15 residues. The V gene lost 0 bases and the J gene lost 4 bases, with 12 bases spanning the gap. Written as DNA, the CDR3 is TGTGCCAGCAGCCAAGATCGCCGAGGAGGAGAGACCCAGTACTTC. It specifies CASSQDRRGGETQYF.

This clonotype showed up many times. The chain couples TRBV7-6 to TRBJ2-1; D is undetermined. This CDR3 has 15 residues. V lost 2 bases and J 0 bases, leaving 8 bases between the germline ends. Germline V CDR1 and CDR2: SGHVS, FNYEAQ. The CDR3 is CASSLMRSSYNEQFF. CDR3 DNA sequence: TGTGCCAGCAGCTTAATGAGGAGCTCCTACAATGAGCAGTTCTTC. Drawing the rest from reference TRBV7-6 and TRBJ2-1, the complete variable domain is GAGVSQSPRYKVTKRGQDVALRCDPISGHVSLYWYRQALGQGPEFLTYFNYEAQQDKSGLPNDRFSAERPEGSISTLTIQRTEQRDSAMYRCASSLMRSSYNEQFFGPGTRLTVL.

In this sample, this clonotype turned up many times. The chain is built from TRBV4-1 and TRBJ1-1; 7 bases are shared with TRBD1. CDR1 and CDR2 from the germline V gene are MGHRA and YSYEKL. This CDR3 contains 13 residues. Unmatched junction bases numbered 6, after V lost 6 bases and J lost 5 bases. CDR3 sequence: CASSLTGVTEAFF. The CDR3 region has the DNA TGCGCCAGCAGTCTAACAGGGGTAACTGAAGCTTTCTTT.

V usage is TRBV3-1 and J usage is TRBJ1-5, with TRBD1 identical over 7 bases. The CDR3 is made up of 14 amino acids. V lost 4 bases and J lost 5; bases outside the gene matches: 5. Germline V CDR1 and CDR2: LGHDT, YNNKEL (reference sequence). CDR3 region: CASSPGTEYQPQHF. The CDR3 coding sequence is TGTGCCAGCAGCCCCGGGACAGAGTATCAGCCCCAGCATTTT.

This clonotype was observed a handful of times. The chain has TRBV28 and TRBJ1-5; 10 bases align to TRBD1. The CDR3 consists of 17 residues. Trimming took 4 bases from V and 2 from J; bases not matched to a gene: 8. Germline CDR1 reads MDHEN; CDR2 reads SYDVKM. The CDR3 loop is CASSSGTGATGNQPQHF. The CDR3 DNA follows: TGTGCCAGCAGTTCCGGGACAGGGGCGACCGGCAATCAGCCCCAGCATTTT.

The sample holds one count of this clonotype. The J gene is TRBJ1-2, the V gene TRBV7-9; possibly TRBD1 for D (5 bases). The CDR3 sequence is 15 residues long. In germline, CDR1 is SEHNR, CDR2 FQNEAQ (reference sequence). V was shortened by 8 bases and J by 4 bases, with 20 bases between the two germline ends. This CDR3 is CASGWSRVGFYGYTF. CDR3 bases: TGTGCCAGCGGCTGGAGCAGGGTTGGGTTCTATGGCTACACCTTC.

This chain links TRBV19 with TRBJ1-2, with 9 nucleotides matching TRBD1. With 3 bases clipped from V and 7 bases from J, the junction kept 6 bases outside the gene matches. CDR1 and CDR2 from the germline V gene are LNHDA and SQIVND (reference sequence). This CDR3 spans 14 amino acids. The CDR3 sequence: CASSIGGQGFGYTF. CDR3 bases: TGTGCCAGTAGTATTGGGGGACAGGGTTTTGGCTACACCTTC.

A few counts support this clonotype. This may stem from a read error, because a much larger clone lies one nucleotide away. The CDR3 bases are TGTGTCAGCAGCAGTAGCGGGAGCTACGAGCAGTACTTC. Protein product: CVSSSSGSYEQYF. This chain joins TRBV28 and TRBJ2-7, with TRBD2 matching 9 bases. CDR1 MDHEN and CDR2 SYDVKM come from the germline V gene. The CDR3 spans 13 residues.

The V and J genes are TRBV6-2 or TRBV6-3 and TRBJ1-4; D is possibly TRBD1 (5 bases). In germline, CDR1 is MNHEY, CDR2 SVGEGT. The CDR3 runs to 14 residues. V was trimmed by 2 bases and J by 7 bases, leaving 11 bases between them. CDR3 protein: CASSYDSRSEKLFF. The CDR3 DNA sequence: TGTGCCAGCAGTTACGACAGTCGCAGTGAAAAACTGTTTTTT.

The table lists this clonotype with many counts. The J gene is TRBJ1-2, the V gene TRBV28; TRBD1 aligns across 8 bases. The CDR3 has 15 amino acids. J was trimmed by 3 bases and V by 5 bases; bases with no gene match: 8. Germline assignment: CDR1 MDHEN and CDR2 SYDVKM. CDR3 sequence (DNA): TGTGCCAGCAGTCCCCTGACAGGGGCCGACTATGGCTACACCTTC. It codes for CASSPLTGADYGYTF.

The V gene is TRBV20-1, the J gene TRBJ2-1; D is possibly TRBD2 (6 bases). The CDR3 runs 14 residues. Germline loops: CDR1 DFQATT, CDR2 SNEGSKA (reference sequence). Trimming shortened V by 3 bases and J by 5 bases, and 14 bases separated the two germline ends. CDR3 residues: CSASPTSSHNEQFF. CDR3 sequence (DNA): TGCAGTGCTAGCCCGACTAGTTCCCACAATGAGCAGTTCTTC.

This clonotype was detected ten times or more. This chain connects TRBV28 to TRBJ2-3, with D unclear. The CDR3 is 12 amino acids. From germline, CDR1 is MDHEN and CDR2 SYDVKM. Trimming cost V 6 bases and J 10 bases, with 14 bases left between them. This CDR3 reads CASSTGPHSQYF. CDR3 in DNA: TGTGCCAGCAGCACTGGCCCACACTCGCAGTATTTT. Full variable domain (rest looked up from reference TRBV28 and TRBJ2-3): DVKVTQSSRYLVKRTGEKVFLECVQDMDHENMFWYRQDPGLGLRLIYFSYDVKMKEKGDIPEGYSVSREKKERFSLILESASTNQTSMYLCASSTGPHSQYFGPGTRLTVL.

The chain links TRBV20-1 to TRBJ1-1, with D hard to call. The germline CDR1 and CDR2 sequences are DFQATT and SNEGSKA (reference sequence). The CDR3 extends over 13 amino acids. V lost 1 base, J lost 1 base, and 7 bases lay in between. The CDR3 is CSARVPGNTEAFF. CDR3 nucleotides: TGCAGTGCTAGAGTCCCAGGGAACACTGAAGCTTTCTTT.

This clonotype was seen ten or more times. The chain employs TRBV27 and TRBJ2-3, with D hard to call. In germline, CDR1 is MNHEY, CDR2 SMNVEV (reference sequence). V lost 10 bases, J lost 1 base, and 12 bases lay in between. The CDR3 runs 13 residues. CDR3 DNA sequence: TGTGCCATCTGGCCGGCAGGCACAGATACGCAGTATTTT. It specifies CAIWPAGTDTQYF.

The rearrangement links TRBV19 to TRBJ1-5, with D maybe TRBD1 (6 bases). Germline loops: CDR1 LNHDA, CDR2 SQIVND (reference sequence). The CDR3 contains 19 residues. V lost 4 bases and J lost 0, with 22 bases in between. The CDR3 region is CASSNRQDESPYSNQPQHF. In DNA form, the CDR3 reads TGTGCCAGTAGTAACCGACAGGACGAAAGCCCGTATAGCAATCAGCCCCAGCATTTT.